This entry describes one TCR beta chain. Per the study methods: Reference gene primers were amplified, and this amplification served to estimate nucleated cell counts. Libraries were prepared by immunoSEQ multiplex PCR; TCRdb keeps only in-frame clonotypes and omits some of them. D and trimming come from the DNA, and the V and J calls and clone size come from that table. The table shows fewer than 350,000 clones, with under 90% occurring only once. This CDR3 contains 17 residues. The data stem from a study of blood T cell repertoires in COVID-19. At the level of the study: The samples span acute and convalescent COVID-19 from the United States, Italy and Spain. PBMCs, B-cell-depleted T cells, or T cells provided the cDNA or gDNA that made up the material.

The sequenced material came from peripheral blood. This sequence joins TRBV1 and TRBJ1-6; the table's D call TRBD1 went unverified against the DNA. TRBV1 is flagged as a pseudogene. This sequence originates from a woman aged 60-75 years with active or convalescent COVID-19. This CDR3 reads CTSGTFPRDSRNSPLHF. Here the CDR3 DNA reads TGCACCAGCGGAACCTTTCCCCGGGACAGTCGTAATTCACCCCTCCACTTT.